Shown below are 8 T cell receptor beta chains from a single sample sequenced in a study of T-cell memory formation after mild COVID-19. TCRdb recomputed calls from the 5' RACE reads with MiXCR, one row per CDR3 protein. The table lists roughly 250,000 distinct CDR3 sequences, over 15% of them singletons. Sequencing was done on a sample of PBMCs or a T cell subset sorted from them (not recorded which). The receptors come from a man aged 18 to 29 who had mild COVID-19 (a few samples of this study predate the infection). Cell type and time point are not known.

The CDR3 reads CASSQGAQGTEAFF. As DNA, the CDR3 is TGCGCCAGCAGCCAGGGGGCGCAAGGCACTGAAGCTTTCTTT. The chain couples TRBV5-1 to TRBJ1-1, with 8 bases fitting TRBD1. V shed 4 bases, J shed 4 bases, and the junction held 6 bases outside the gene matches. Germline V gene sequence: CDR1 SGHRS, CDR2 YFSETQ. This CDR3 has 14 residues.

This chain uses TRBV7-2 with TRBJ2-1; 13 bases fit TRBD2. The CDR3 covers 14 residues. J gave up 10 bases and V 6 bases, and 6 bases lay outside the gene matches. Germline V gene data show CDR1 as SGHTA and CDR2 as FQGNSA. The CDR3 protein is CASRLAGGPREQFF. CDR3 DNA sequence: TGTGCCAGCAGACTAGCGGGGGGGCCGCGGGAGCAGTTCTTC.

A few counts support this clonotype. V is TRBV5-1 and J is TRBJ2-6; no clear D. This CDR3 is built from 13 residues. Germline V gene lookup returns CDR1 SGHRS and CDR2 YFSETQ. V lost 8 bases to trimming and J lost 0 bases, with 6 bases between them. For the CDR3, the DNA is TGCGCCAGTAAAAACTCTGGGGCCAACGTCCTGACTTTC. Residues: CASKNSGANVLTF.

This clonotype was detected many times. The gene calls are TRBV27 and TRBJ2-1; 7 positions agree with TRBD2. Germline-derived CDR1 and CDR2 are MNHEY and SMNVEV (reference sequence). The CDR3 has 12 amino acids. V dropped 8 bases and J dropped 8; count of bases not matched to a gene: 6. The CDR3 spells CASCTRGDEQFF. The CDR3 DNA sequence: TGTGCCAGCTGTACTCGGGGGGATGAGCAGTTCTTC.

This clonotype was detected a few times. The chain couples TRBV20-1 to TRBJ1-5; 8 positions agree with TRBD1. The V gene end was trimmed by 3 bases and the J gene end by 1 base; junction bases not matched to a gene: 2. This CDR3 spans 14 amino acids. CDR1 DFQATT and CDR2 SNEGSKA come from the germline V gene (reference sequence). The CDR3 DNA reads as TGCAGTGCTAGCCGGACAGGGAGCAATCAGCCCCAGCATTTT. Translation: CSASRTGSNQPQHF.

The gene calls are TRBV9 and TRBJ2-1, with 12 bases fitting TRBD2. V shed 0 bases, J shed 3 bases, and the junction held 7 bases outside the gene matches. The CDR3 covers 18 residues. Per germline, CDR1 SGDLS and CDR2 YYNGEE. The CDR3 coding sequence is TGTGCCAGCAGCGTAGCTAGCGGGGGGGCCCGCCTCTACAATGAGCAGTTCTTC. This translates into CASSVASGGARLYNEQFF.

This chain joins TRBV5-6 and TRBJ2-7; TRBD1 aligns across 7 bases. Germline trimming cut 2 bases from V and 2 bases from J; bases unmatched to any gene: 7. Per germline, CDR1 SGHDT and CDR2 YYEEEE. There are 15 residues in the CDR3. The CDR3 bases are TGTGCCAGCAGCTTATACAGGGGTGCCCCCTACGAGCAGTACTTC. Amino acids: CASSLYRGAPYEQYF.

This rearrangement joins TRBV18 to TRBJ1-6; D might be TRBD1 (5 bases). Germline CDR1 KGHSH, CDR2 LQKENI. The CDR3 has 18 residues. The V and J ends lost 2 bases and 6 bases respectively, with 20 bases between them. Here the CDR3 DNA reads TGTGCCAGCTCACCAGCCTCTGGGGGAGATGGGGGTAATTCACCCCTCCACTTT. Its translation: CASSPASGGDGGNSPLHF.